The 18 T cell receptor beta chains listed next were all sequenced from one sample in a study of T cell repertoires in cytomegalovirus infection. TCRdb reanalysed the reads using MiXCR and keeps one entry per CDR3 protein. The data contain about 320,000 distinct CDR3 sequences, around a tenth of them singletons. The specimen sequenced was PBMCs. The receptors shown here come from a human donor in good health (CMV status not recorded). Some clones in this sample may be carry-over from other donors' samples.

The CDR3 coding sequence is TGCAGTGCCAGGGGGGCCAGTCAGCCCCAGCATTTT. This codes for CSARGASQPQHF. The chain uses TRBV20-1 and TRBJ1-5; TRBD1 aligns across 7 bases. J gave up 6 bases and V 6 bases, and 5 bases lay outside the gene matches. The CDR3 is 12 residues long. CDR1 and CDR2 from the germline V gene are DFQATT and SNEGSKA (reference sequence).

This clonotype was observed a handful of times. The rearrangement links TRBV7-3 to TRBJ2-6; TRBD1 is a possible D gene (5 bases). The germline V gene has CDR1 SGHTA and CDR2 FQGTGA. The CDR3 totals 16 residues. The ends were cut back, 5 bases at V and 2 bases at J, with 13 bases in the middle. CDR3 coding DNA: TGTGCCAGCAGCCCACAGGAACTCCCTGGGGCCAACGTCCTGACTTTC. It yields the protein CASSPQELPGANVLTF.

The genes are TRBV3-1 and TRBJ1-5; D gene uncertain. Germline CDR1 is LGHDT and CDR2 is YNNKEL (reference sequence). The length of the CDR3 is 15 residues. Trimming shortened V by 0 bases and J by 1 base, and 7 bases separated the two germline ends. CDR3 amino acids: CASSQDQNSNQPQHF. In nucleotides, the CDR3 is TGTGCCAGCAGCCAAGATCAGAACAGCAATCAGCCCCAGCATTTT.

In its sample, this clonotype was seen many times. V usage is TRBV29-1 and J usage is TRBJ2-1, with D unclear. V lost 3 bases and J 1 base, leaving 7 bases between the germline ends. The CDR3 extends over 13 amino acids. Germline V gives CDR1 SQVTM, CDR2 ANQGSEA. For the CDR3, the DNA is TGCAGCGTTGATGGCGGTTCCTACAATGAGCAGTTCTTC. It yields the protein CSVDGGSYNEQFF.

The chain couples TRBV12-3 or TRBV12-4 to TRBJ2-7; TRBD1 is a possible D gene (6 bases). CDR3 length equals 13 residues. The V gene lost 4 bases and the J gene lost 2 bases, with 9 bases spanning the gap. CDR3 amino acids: CASSSQGPYEQYF. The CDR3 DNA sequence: TGTGCCAGCAGTTCGCAGGGGCCCTACGAGCAGTACTTC.

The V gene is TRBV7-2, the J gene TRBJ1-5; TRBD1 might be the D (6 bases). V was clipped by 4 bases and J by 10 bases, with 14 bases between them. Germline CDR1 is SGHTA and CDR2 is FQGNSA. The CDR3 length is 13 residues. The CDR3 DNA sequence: TGTGCCAGCAGCTCCAGGGGAAGAGGACCCCAGCATTTT. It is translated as CASSSRGRGPQHF.

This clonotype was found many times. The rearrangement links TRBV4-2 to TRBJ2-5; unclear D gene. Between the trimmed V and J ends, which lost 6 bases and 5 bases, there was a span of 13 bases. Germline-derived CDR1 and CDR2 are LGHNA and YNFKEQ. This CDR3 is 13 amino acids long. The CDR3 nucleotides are TGTGCCAGCAGTGCATCTCTTTCGGAGACCCAGTACTTC. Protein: CASSASLSETQYF.

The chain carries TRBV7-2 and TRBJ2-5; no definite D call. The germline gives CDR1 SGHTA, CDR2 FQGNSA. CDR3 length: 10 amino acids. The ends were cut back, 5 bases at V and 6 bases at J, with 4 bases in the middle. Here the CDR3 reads CASSAQTQYF. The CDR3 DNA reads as TGTGCCAGCAGCGCGCAGACCCAGTACTTC.

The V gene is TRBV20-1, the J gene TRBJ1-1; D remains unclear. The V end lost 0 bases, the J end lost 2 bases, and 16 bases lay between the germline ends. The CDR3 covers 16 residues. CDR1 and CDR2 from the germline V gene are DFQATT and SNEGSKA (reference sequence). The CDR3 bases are TGCAGTGCTAGAGATTCGGGCCTTGGGATAAACACTGAAGCTTTCTTT. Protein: CSARDSGLGINTEAFF.

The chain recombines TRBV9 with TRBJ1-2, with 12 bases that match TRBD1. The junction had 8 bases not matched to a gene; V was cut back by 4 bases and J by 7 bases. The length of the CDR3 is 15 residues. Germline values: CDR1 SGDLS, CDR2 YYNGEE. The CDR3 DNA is TGTGCCAGCAGCACCCCCGGGACAGGGGGCGGTGGCTACACCTTC. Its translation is CASSTPGTGGGGYTF.

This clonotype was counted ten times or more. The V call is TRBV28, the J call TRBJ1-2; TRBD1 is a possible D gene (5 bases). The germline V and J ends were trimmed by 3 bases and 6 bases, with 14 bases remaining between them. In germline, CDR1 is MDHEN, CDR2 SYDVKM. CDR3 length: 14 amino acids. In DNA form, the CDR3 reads TGTGCCAGCAGTTTGTCGGTCCTCAGGGATGGCTACACCTTC. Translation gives CASSLSVLRDGYTF.

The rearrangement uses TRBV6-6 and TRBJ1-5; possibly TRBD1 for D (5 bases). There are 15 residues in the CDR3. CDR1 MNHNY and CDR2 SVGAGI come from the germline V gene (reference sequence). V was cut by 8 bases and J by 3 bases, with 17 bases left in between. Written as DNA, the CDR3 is TGTGCCAGCCAGTCCGGGGCCTCCCCCAATCAGCCCCAGCATTTT. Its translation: CASQSGASPNQPQHF.

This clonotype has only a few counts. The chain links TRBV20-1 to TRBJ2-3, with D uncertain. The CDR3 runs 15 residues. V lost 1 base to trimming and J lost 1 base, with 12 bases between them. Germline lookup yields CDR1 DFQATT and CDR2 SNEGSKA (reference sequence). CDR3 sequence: CSARARPLGTDTQYF. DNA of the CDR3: TGCAGTGCTAGAGCTCGGCCTCTAGGCACAGATACGCAGTATTTT.

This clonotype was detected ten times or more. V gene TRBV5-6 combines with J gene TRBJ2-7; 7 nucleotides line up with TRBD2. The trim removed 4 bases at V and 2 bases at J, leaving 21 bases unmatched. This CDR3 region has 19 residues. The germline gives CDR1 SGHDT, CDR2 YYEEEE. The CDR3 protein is CASSPGKVISRETPYEQYF. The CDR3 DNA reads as TGTGCCAGCAGCCCGGGGAAAGTAATATCGCGGGAGACCCCCTACGAGCAGTACTTC.

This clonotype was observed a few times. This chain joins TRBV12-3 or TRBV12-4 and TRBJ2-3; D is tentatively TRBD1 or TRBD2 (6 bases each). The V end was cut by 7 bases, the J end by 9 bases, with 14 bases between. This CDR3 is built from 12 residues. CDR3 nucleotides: TGTGCCAGCAAAGGGGGGTTAGAAACGCAGTATTTT. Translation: CASKGGLETQYF.

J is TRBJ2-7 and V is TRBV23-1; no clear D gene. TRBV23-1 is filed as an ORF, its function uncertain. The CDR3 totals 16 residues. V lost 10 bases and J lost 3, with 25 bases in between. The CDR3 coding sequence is TGCGCCACCCGGACCTTCCCGCCCTCCCTAAGCTACGAGCAGTACTTC. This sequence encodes CATRTFPPSLSYEQYF.

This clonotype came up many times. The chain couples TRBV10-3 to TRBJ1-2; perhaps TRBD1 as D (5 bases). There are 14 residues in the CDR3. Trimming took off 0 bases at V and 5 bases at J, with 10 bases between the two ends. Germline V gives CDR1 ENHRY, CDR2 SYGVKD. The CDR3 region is CAISESSQEYGYTF. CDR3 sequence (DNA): TGTGCCATCAGTGAGTCTTCACAGGAATATGGCTACACCTTC.

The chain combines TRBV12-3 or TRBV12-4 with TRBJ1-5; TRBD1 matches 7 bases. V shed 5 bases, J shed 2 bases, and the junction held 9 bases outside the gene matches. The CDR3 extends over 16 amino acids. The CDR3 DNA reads TGTGCCAGCAGTCTTACAGGGGATTTGGGCAATCAGCCCCAGCATTTT. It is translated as CASSLTGDLGNQPQHF.